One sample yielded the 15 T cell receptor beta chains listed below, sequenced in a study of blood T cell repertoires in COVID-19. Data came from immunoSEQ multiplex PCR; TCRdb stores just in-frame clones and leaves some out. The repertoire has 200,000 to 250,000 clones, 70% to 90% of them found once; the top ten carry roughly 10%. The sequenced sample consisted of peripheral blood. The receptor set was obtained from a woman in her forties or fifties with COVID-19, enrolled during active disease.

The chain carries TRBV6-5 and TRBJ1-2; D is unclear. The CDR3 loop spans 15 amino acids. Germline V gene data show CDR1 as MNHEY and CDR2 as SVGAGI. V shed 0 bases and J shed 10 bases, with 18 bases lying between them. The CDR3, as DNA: TGTGCCAGCAGTTACTCGGGTAGCGGACCCGTTGTCTACACCTTC. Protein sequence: CASSYSGSGPVVYTF.

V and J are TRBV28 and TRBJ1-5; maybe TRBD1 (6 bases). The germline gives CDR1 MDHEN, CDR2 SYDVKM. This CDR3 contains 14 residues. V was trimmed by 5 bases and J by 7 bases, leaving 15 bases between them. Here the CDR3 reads CASSHRDWGQPQHF. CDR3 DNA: TGTGCCAGCAGTCACAGGGATTGGGGCCAGCCCCAGCATTTT.

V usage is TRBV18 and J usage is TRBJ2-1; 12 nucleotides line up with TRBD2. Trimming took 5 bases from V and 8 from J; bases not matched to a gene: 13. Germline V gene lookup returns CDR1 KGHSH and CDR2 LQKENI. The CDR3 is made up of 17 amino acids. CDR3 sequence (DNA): TGTGCCAGCTCATCCGGACTAGCGGGGACTGGGTGGGATGAGCAGTTCTTC. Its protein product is CASSSGLAGTGWDEQFF.

The CDR3 DNA reads TGTGCCAGCAGTTACTCAGGGGGCTTTAACACCGGGGAGCTGTTTTTT. Encoded protein: CASSYSGGFNTGELFF. The chain is built from TRBV6-2 or TRBV6-3 and TRBJ2-2, with 7 nucleotides matching TRBD1. Germline V lookup: CDR1 MNHEY, CDR2 SVGEGT. V trimming: 0 bases; J trimming: 2 bases; junction bases outside the gene matches: 3. The CDR3 covers 16 residues.

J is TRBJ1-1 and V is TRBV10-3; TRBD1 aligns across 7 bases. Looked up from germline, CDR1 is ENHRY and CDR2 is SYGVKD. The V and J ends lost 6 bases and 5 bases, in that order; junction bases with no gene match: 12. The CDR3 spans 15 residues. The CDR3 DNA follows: TGTGCCATCAGAACCGATCAGGGGGAACGTACTGAAGCTTTCTTT. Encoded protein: CAIRTDQGERTEAFF.

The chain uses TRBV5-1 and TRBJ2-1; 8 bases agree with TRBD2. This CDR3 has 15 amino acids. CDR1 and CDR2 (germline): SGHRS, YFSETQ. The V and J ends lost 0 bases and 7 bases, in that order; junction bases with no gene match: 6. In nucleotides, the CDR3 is TGCGCCAGCAGCTTGGGGACTAGCTATGAAAATGAGCAGTTCTTC. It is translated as CASSLGTSYENEQFF.

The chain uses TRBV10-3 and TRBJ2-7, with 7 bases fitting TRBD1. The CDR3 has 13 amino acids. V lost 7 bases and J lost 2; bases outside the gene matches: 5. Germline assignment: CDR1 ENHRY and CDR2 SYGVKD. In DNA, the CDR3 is TGTGCCATCACCGGGGACAGTACCTACGAGCAGTACTTC. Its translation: CAITGDSTYEQYF.

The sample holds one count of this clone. CDR3 region: CASRPSDRVNQPQHF. The CDR3 coding sequence is TGTGCCAGCAGACCCTCGGACAGGGTTAATCAGCCCCAGCATTTT. The genes are TRBV7-9 and TRBJ1-5, with 8 bases matching TRBD1. Germline CDR1 and CDR2: SEHNR and FQNEAQ (reference sequence). V dropped 6 bases and J dropped 4; count of bases not matched to a gene: 8. The CDR3 runs 15 residues.

CDR3 sequence reads: CAISGDRRNSPLHF. The CDR3 DNA follows: TGTGCCATCAGTGGGGACAGGAGAAATTCACCCCTCCACTTT. V and J are TRBV10-3 and TRBJ1-6; TRBD1 agrees at 8 bases. The V gene end was trimmed by 4 bases and the J gene end by 7 bases; junction bases not matched to a gene: 3. CDR3 length: 14 amino acids. Germline values: CDR1 ENHRY, CDR2 SYGVKD.

This CDR3 is CASSLGTSSETQYF. As DNA, the CDR3 is TGTGCCAGCAGCTTAGGGACTAGCAGCGAGACCCAGTACTTC. The rearrangement links TRBV7-2 to TRBJ2-5, with 8 bases lining up with TRBD2. V was pared by 1 base and J by 5 bases, with 3 bases of the junction left unmatched. Germline-derived CDR1 and CDR2 are SGHTA and FQGNSA. The CDR3 extends over 14 amino acids.

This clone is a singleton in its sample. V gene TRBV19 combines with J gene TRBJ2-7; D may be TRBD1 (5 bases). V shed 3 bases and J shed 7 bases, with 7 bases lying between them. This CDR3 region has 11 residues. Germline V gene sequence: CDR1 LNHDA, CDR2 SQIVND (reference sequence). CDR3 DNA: TGTGCCAGTAGTATGAAGGGGGAGCAGTACTTC. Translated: CASSMKGEQYF. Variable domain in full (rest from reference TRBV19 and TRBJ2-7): DGGITQSPKYLFRKEGQNVTLSCEQNLNHDAMYWYRQDPGQGLRLIYYSQIVNDFQKGDIAEGYSVSREKKESFPLTVTSAQKNPTAFYLCASSMKGEQYFGPGTRLTVT.

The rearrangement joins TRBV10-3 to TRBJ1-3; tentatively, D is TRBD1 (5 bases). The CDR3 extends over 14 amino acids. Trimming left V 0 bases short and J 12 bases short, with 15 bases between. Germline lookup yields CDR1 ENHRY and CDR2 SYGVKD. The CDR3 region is CAISESGPRGGIYF. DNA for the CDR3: TGTGCCATCAGTGAGTCGGGACCCCGCGGGGGCATATATTTT.

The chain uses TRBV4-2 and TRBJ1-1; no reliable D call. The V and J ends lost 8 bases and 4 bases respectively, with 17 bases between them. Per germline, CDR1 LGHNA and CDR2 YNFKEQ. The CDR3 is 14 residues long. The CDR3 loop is CASHPRGLGTEAFF. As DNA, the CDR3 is TGTGCCAGCCACCCTAGAGGACTGGGCACTGAAGCTTTCTTT.

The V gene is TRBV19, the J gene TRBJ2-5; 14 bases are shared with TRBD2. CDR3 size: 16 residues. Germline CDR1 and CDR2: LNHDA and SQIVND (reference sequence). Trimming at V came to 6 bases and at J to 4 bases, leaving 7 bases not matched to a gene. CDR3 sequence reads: CASSETSGGDGETQYF. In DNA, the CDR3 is TGTGCCAGTAGCGAGACTAGCGGGGGGGATGGAGAGACCCAGTACTTC.

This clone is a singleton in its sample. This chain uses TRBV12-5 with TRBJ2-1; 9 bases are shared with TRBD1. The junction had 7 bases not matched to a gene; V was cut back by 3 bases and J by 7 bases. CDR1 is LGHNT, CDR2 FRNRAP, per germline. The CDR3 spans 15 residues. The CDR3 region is CASGFGTGPGNEQFF. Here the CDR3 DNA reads TGTGCTAGTGGTTTCGGGACAGGGCCAGGGAATGAGCAGTTCTTC.